The clone carrying this T cell receptor (beta chain) appeared once. The antigen is unknown. This table comes from immunoSEQ multiplex PCR, and its TCRdb copy is limited to in-frame clones, with some not included. The table has more than 15,000 clones, approximately 74% seen once. Per the germline V gene, CDR1 is KGHSH and CDR2 is LQKENI. The CDR3 has 15 residues. J lost 2 bases, V lost 6 bases, and 7 bases had no gene match. These data belong to a study of vaccination effects on CD4 cells after COVID-19. Study-wide background: At 16 days and at one week before vaccination, samples were given by two convalescent patients. Whole-study results and caveats: Long after vaccination, the clones induced by infection and by vaccine shrank markedly in size.

Under the ViraFEST assay, PBMC were stimulated with viral peptide pools so that antigen-specific CD4+ T cells expanded. Sequencing was performed afterwards. Cells that had been cultured for roughly 9 days were the source of isolated CD4+ T cells. A positive SARS-CoV-2 PCR test fell between March and December 2020. The sequence was collected from a human donor who had a prior SARS-CoV-2 infection. This material consisted of CD4+ T cells from PBMCs cultured with SARS-CoV-2 spike peptides, taken before COVID-19 vaccination. V usage is TRBV18 and J usage is TRBJ2-3; 8 nucleotides line up with TRBD1. The chain's CDR3 is CASSHWTGNTDTQYF. CDR3 sequence (DNA): TGTGCCAGCTCGCATTGGACAGGGAACACAGATACGCAGTATTTT.